Each of the 24 T cell receptor beta chains below was sequenced from the same sample in a study of blood T cell repertoires in COVID-19. Only in-frame clones appear in the TCRdb table, and some are missing; sequencing was by immunoSEQ multiplex PCR. The sample includes over 250,000 clones, 86% of them seen just once. Input material: peripheral blood. The receptors were gathered from a woman aged 70-85 years with COVID-19, enrolled during active disease.

The J gene is TRBJ2-1, the V gene TRBV29-1; 8 bases agree with TRBD1. The CDR3 runs to 13 residues. Germline V gene lookup returns CDR1 SQVTM and CDR2 ANQGSEA. V was clipped by 3 bases and J by 7 bases; unmatched bases: 5. The CDR3 protein is CSVDQGASNEQFF. The CDR3 DNA reads as TGCAGCGTTGATCAGGGGGCTTCGAATGAGCAGTTCTTC.

This clone was found a few times. This chain connects TRBV20-1 to TRBJ1-5; a weak D match, TRBD1 (5 bases). The ends were cut back, 6 bases at V and 12 bases at J, with 15 bases in the middle. Germline assignment: CDR1 DFQATT and CDR2 SNEGSKA (reference sequence). The CDR3 loop spans 11 amino acids. This chain's CDR3 is CSATIEQVQHF. The CDR3 DNA sequence: TGCAGTGCCACGATAGAACAGGTCCAGCATTTT.

The V call is TRBV5-6, the J call TRBJ1-2, with D possibly TRBD1 on 5 matching bases. CDR3 length equals 17 residues. Germline values: CDR1 SGHDT, CDR2 YYEEEE. The V and J ends lost 0 bases and 4 bases respectively, with 19 bases between them. CDR3 residues: CASSLDLQRAGSYGYTF. CDR3 sequence (DNA): TGTGCCAGCAGCTTGGATCTGCAGCGGGCAGGGTCCTATGGCTACACCTTC.

The V call is TRBV12-3 or TRBV12-4, the J call TRBJ1-2; TRBD1 matches 7 bases. The CDR3 length is 13 residues. The V and J ends lost 10 bases and 2 bases, in that order; junction bases with no gene match: 7. CDR3 loop: CAIRDSRNYGYTF. The DNA of the CDR3 is TGTGCCATCAGGGACAGTAGGAACTATGGCTACACCTTC.

This rearrangement joins TRBV28 to TRBJ1-4; maybe TRBD1 (6 bases). The CDR3 covers 16 residues. CDR1 and CDR2 (germline): MDHEN, SYDVKM. V lost 5 bases to trimming and J lost 6 bases, with 19 bases between them. CDR3 coding DNA: TGTGCCAGCAGTCCCATACCTACAGGGATCCATGAAAAACTGTTTTTT. The encoded protein is CASSPIPTGIHEKLFF.

CDR3: CASSRDREVEKLFF. In DNA, the CDR3 is TGTGCCAGCAGTAGGGACAGGGAGGTTGAAAAACTGTTTTTT. J is TRBJ1-4 and V is TRBV2; 9 nucleotides agree with TRBD1. The CDR3 extends over 14 amino acids. Trimming took 5 bases from V and 7 from J; bases not matched to a gene: 5. CDR1 is SNHLY, CDR2 FYNNEI, per germline.

The V and J genes are TRBV18 and TRBJ2-5; D is uncertain. The length of the CDR3 is 13 residues. CDR1 is KGHSH, CDR2 LQKENI, per germline. Trimming cost V 3 bases and J 4 bases, with 9 bases left between them. The CDR3 region is CASSPPRGETQYF. In DNA form, the CDR3 reads TGTGCCAGCTCACCTCCCCGAGGAGAGACCCAGTACTTC.

This clone has just a few counts. This rearrangement joins TRBV6-1 to TRBJ1-5; D may be TRBD1 (5 bases). CDR3 length: 15 residues. Germline V gene lookup returns CDR1 MNHNS and CDR2 SASEGT. The V and J ends lost 2 bases and 4 bases respectively, with 12 bases between them. This CDR3 is CASSEKGLMNQPQHF. Written as DNA, the CDR3 is TGTGCCAGCAGTGAAAAGGGACTCATGAATCAGCCCCAGCATTTT.

The V and J genes are TRBV9 and TRBJ2-3, with TRBD2 identical over 11 bases. Germline lookup yields CDR1 SGDLS and CDR2 YYNGEE. This CDR3 has 15 amino acids. After removal of 4 bases from V and 6 bases from J, the junction contained 7 bases not matched to a gene. CDR3 in DNA: TGTGCCAGCAGCTTCCTGACTAGCGGGGCTGATACGCAGTATTTT. Translated: CASSFLTSGADTQYF.

The chain links TRBV10-2 to TRBJ1-2, with D uncertain. Trimming pared 8 bases from V and 8 bases from J, leaving 12 bases between. Germline lookup yields CDR1 WSHSY and CDR2 SAAADI. The CDR3 runs 11 residues. CDR3 loop: CASYGLEGYTF. The CDR3 region has the DNA TGCGCCAGCTATGGGTTGGAGGGCTACACCTTC.

The rearrangement links TRBV7-8 to TRBJ2-7; tentatively, D is TRBD1 (6 bases). The CDR3 is made up of 16 amino acids. Between the trimmed V and J ends, which lost 1 base and 0 bases, there was a span of 13 bases. In germline, CDR1 is SGHVS, CDR2 FQNEAQ. This CDR3 reads CASSLGAGTLSYEQYF. CDR3 DNA: TGTGCCAGCAGCTTAGGTGCCGGGACACTCTCCTACGAGCAGTACTTC. Looking up the rest from reference TRBV7-8 and TRBJ2-7 gives the full variable domain: GAGVSQSPRYKVAKRGQDVALRCDPISGHVSLFWYQQALGQGPEFLTYFQNEAQLDKSGLPSDRFFAERPEGSVSTLKIQRTQQEDSAVYLCASSLGAGTLSYEQYFGPGTRLTVT.

The V and J genes are TRBV19 and TRBJ2-2, with TRBD1 matching over 7 bases. CDR1 and CDR2 from the germline V gene are LNHDA and SQIVND (reference sequence). The length of the CDR3 is 16 residues. After removal of 9 bases from V and 4 bases from J, the junction contained 14 bases not matched to a gene. In DNA, the CDR3 is TGTGCCAGCGCTGAAACAGGGGTCCGGGTCACCGGGGAGCTGTTTTTT. Translating it yields CASAETGVRVTGELFF.

The V and J genes are TRBV7-2 and TRBJ1-4, with 7 bases fitting TRBD1. The V gene end was trimmed by 5 bases and the J gene end by 4 bases; junction bases not matched to a gene: 4. Germline V gene data show CDR1 as SGHTA and CDR2 as FQGNSA. The CDR3 length is 14 residues. The CDR3 nucleotides are TGTGCCAGCAGCCAGACAGGGATTAATGAAAAACTGTTTTTT. Amino acid sequence: CASSQTGINEKLFF.

The count of this clone is one. J is TRBJ2-3 and V is TRBV11-1; no definite D call. The germline V and J ends were trimmed by 6 bases and 6 bases, with 10 bases remaining between them. Germline V gene lookup returns CDR1 SGHAT and CDR2 FQDESV (reference sequence). CDR3 length equals 12 residues. The CDR3 here is CASRPSEDTQYF. CDR3 sequence (DNA): TGTGCCAGCAGACCTTCGGAGGATACGCAGTATTTT.

The V and J genes are TRBV7-2 and TRBJ1-2, with 9 bases lining up with TRBD1. The germline V gene has CDR1 SGHTA and CDR2 FQGNSA. CDR3 size: 15 residues. Trimming at V came to 5 bases and at J to 0 bases, leaving 4 bases not matched to a gene. The CDR3: CASSDRDRANYGYTF. For the CDR3, the DNA is TGTGCCAGCAGCGACCGGGACAGGGCTAACTATGGCTACACCTTC.

The chain combines TRBV10-1 with TRBJ1-4, with unresolved D. The V gene's germline CDR1 is WNHNN and CDR2 SYGVQD (reference sequence). Trimming left V 2 bases short and J 8 bases short, with 12 bases between. The CDR3 sequence is 14 residues long. For the CDR3, the DNA is TGCGCCAGCAGTGAGGGATCCGGAGGGGAAAAACTGTTTTTT. This translates into CASSEGSGGEKLFF.

The rearrangement uses TRBV5-1 and TRBJ2-1; D is unclear. Deletions cut 2 bases from V and 1 base from J, with 10 bases between. Looked up from germline, CDR1 is SGHRS and CDR2 is YFSETQ. This CDR3 is 15 amino acids long. In nucleotides, the CDR3 is TGCGCCAGCAGCTTAATAGTGAGTTCCTACAATGAGCAGTTCTTC. As protein: CASSLIVSSYNEQFF.

The chain recombines TRBV5-1 with TRBJ1-1, with 7 positions matching TRBD1. The V gene end was trimmed by 0 bases and the J gene end by 13 bases; junction bases not matched to a gene: 12. Germline loops: CDR1 SGHRS, CDR2 YFSETQ. The CDR3 has 14 amino acids. CDR3 protein: CASSLGDSLSVVFF. DNA for the CDR3: TGCGCCAGCAGCTTGGGGGACAGCTTGAGTGTCGTTTTCTTT. The entire variable domain, with the rest obtained from reference TRBV5-1 and TRBJ1-1, is as follows: KAGVTQTPRYLIKTRGQQVTLSCSPISGHRSVSWYQQTPGQGLQFLFEYFSETQRNKGNFPGRFSGRQFSNSRSEMNVSTLELGDSALYLCASSLGDSLSVVFFGQGTRLTVV.

The chain recombines TRBV27 with TRBJ1-2, with D perhaps matching TRBD1 (6 bases). The CDR3 is 15 residues long. V gave up 3 bases and J gave up 0 bases, with 11 bases separating them. The germline CDR1 and CDR2 sequences are MNHEY and SMNVEV (reference sequence). The CDR3 nucleotides read TGTGCCAGCAGTTTTGGGGGGGCGGCTAACTATGGCTACACCTTC. Translating it yields CASSFGGAANYGYTF.

In DNA, the CDR3 is TGTGCCAGCAGCCCTGGACAGGCTACTAATGAAAAACTGTTTTTT. Its translation is CASSPGQATNEKLFF. This chain uses TRBV7-2 with TRBJ1-4, with 7 bases aligning to TRBD1. The CDR3 runs 15 residues. Germline CDR1 SGHTA, CDR2 FQGNSA. The junction had 5 bases not matched to a gene; V was cut back by 5 bases and J by 2 bases. Supplemented by reference TRBV7-2 and TRBJ1-4, the full variable domain reads GAGVSQSPSNKVTEKGKDVELRCDPISGHTALYWYRQSLGQGLEFLIYFQGNSAPDKSGLPSDRFSAERTGGSVSTLTIQRTQQEDSAVYLCASSPGQATNEKLFFGSGTQLSVL.

J is TRBJ1-6 and V is TRBV9; 11 bases fit TRBD1. The trim removed 3 bases at V and 10 bases at J, leaving 6 bases unmatched. The CDR3 is 15 residues long. Germline CDR1 is SGDLS and CDR2 is YYNGEE. CDR3 region: CASSARTGGGSPLHF. CDR3 bases: TGTGCCAGCAGCGCCAGGACAGGGGGCGGGTCACCCCTCCACTTT.

The chain joins TRBV11-3 to TRBJ2-1; 7 bases agree with TRBD2. The CDR3 runs 14 residues. The ends lost 5 bases at V and 7 bases at J; junction bases unmatched: 8. Germline V gives CDR1 SGHNT, CDR2 YENEEA. CDR3 amino acids: CASSPTRGGNEQFF. CDR3 nucleotide sequence: TGTGCCAGCAGCCCAACGAGGGGAGGGAATGAGCAGTTCTTC. Full variable domain (missing parts from reference TRBV11-3 and TRBJ2-1): EAGVVQSPRYKIIEKKQPVAFWCNPISGHNTLYWYLQNLGQGPELLIRYENEEAVDDSQLPKDRFSAERLKGVDSTLKIQPAELGDSAVYLCASSPTRGGNEQFFGPGTRLTVL.

The gene calls are TRBV7-9 and TRBJ1-6; TRBD1 matches at 10 bases. Germline CDR1 is SEHNR and CDR2 is FQNEAQ (reference sequence). V was clipped by 4 bases and J by 0 bases; unmatched bases: 6. This CDR3 spans 18 amino acids. In DNA form, the CDR3 reads TGTGCCAGCAGCTCCGACAGGGGGCTCGGCTCCTATAATTCACCCCTCCACTTT. It specifies CASSSDRGLGSYNSPLHF.

CDR3 sequence reads: CASSLFPVIPSGANVLTF. The CDR3 nucleotides are TGTGCCAGCAGCTTGTTTCCTGTTATCCCCTCTGGGGCCAACGTCCTGACTTTC. The chain combines TRBV5-5 with TRBJ2-6, with D uncertain. With 1 base removed from V and 0 bases from J, the gap between germline ends came to 14 bases. CDR1 SGHKS and CDR2 YYEKEE come from the germline V gene (reference sequence). This CDR3 region has 18 residues.